This entry lists 15 T cell receptor beta chains sequenced from one sample in a study of neoadjuvant anti-PD-1 for oral cavity cancer. Time point indicated: after neoadjuvant nivolumab, at surgical resection. The data were produced by immunoSEQ multiplex PCR, yet TCRdb's version contains in-frame clones alone and is incomplete. The sample has approximately 68,000 clones; about 86% are singletons. The sample here was PBMCs, taken after nivolumab (anti-PD-1) treatment. Receptors were obtained from a person between 40 and 80 years old with oral cavity squamous cell carcinoma.

The rearrangement links TRBV5-5 to TRBJ2-7; 8 positions agree with TRBD2. In germline, CDR1 is SGHKS, CDR2 YYEKEE (reference sequence). The CDR3 sequence is 16 residues long. The V segment lost 0 bases and the J segment 0 bases; nucleotides outside the gene matches: 5. The chain's CDR3 is CASSLGLAFSSYEQYF. CDR3 bases: TGTGCCAGCAGCTTGGGACTAGCGTTCAGCTCCTACGAGCAGTACTTC.

This clone was observed a handful of times. This rearrangement joins TRBV4-1 to TRBJ2-1; weak D call: TRBD2 (6 bases). Germline V gene data show CDR1 as MGHRA and CDR2 as YSYEKL. The V end lost 1 base, the J end lost 1 base, and 14 bases lay between the germline ends. This CDR3 region has 17 residues. CDR3 coding DNA: TGCGCCAGCAGCCAAGTGGATATGGGACTTTCCTACAATGAGCAGTTCTTC. Translated, it gives CASSQVDMGLSYNEQFF.

V and J are TRBV27 and TRBJ2-7, with D perhaps TRBD1 or TRBD2 (6 bases each). From germline, CDR1 is MNHEY and CDR2 SMNVEV (reference sequence). Trimming stripped 5 bases from V and 2 bases from J, with 16 bases between. This CDR3 has 15 amino acids. The chain's CDR3 is CASSMEGETTYEQYF. In nucleotides, the CDR3 is TGTGCCAGCAGTATGGAGGGGGAGACTACCTACGAGCAGTACTTC.

The chain has TRBV30 and TRBJ2-7; D perhaps matches TRBD1 (5 bases). The CDR3 loop spans 14 amino acids. Per germline, CDR1 GTSNPN and CDR2 SVGIG (reference sequence). V dropped 1 base and J dropped 8 bases, with 18 bases sitting between them. CDR3 amino acids: CAWSAQGPLGQQYF. The CDR3 DNA sequence: TGTGCCTGGAGTGCGCAGGGCCCTCTCGGGCAGCAGTACTTC. The complete variable domain, with remaining parts taken from reference TRBV30 and TRBJ2-7, reads SQTIHQWPATLVQPVGSPLSLECTVEGTSNPNLYWYRQAAGRGLQLLFYSVGIGQISSEVPQNLSASRPQDRQFILSSKKLLLSDSGFYLCAWSAQGPLGQQYFGPGTRLTVT.

The chain is built from TRBV11-2 and TRBJ2-1; D unclear. Trimming pared 2 bases from V and 4 bases from J, leaving 6 bases between. The length of the CDR3 is 13 residues. The germline V gene has CDR1 SGHAT and CDR2 FQNNGV. This CDR3 is CASSLQEYNEQFF. The CDR3 coding sequence is TGTGCCAGCAGCTTACAGGAATACAATGAGCAGTTCTTC.

For the CDR3, the DNA is TGTGCCATCAGTGAAGGTCTCCTTATCGCGAACACCGGGGAGCTGTTTTTT. It translates to CAISEGLLIANTGELFF. The chain joins TRBV10-3 to TRBJ2-2; no definite D call. This CDR3 has 17 amino acids. The germline V and J ends were trimmed by 3 bases and 0 bases, with 14 bases remaining between them. CDR1 and CDR2 (germline): ENHRY, SYGVKD.

This clone occurred once. The chain uses TRBV9 and TRBJ2-1, with D tentatively TRBD1 (5 bases). CDR1 and CDR2 from the germline V gene are SGDLS and YYNGEE. The CDR3 has 16 amino acids. V was shortened by 0 bases and J by 6 bases, with 16 bases between the two germline ends. The CDR3 loop reads CASSVVGRALPNEQFF. The CDR3 coding sequence is TGTGCCAGCAGCGTAGTAGGCAGGGCTCTGCCCAATGAGCAGTTCTTC.

This clone was seen only once. The chain uses TRBV19 and TRBJ2-7; a weak D match, TRBD2 (5 bases). The V gene lost 7 bases and the J gene lost 2 bases, with 18 bases spanning the gap. CDR3 length: 15 residues. Germline CDR1 LNHDA, CDR2 SQIVND (reference sequence). CDR3 coding DNA: TGTGCCAGTAAGCTACATGGAGGAGAGACCTACGAGCAGTACTTC. Its protein is CASKLHGGETYEQYF.

The rearrangement joins TRBV13 to TRBJ2-3; TRBD2 matches at 12 bases. CDR1 is PRHDT, CDR2 FYEKMQ, per germline (reference sequence). The CDR3 covers 17 residues. Trimming removed 6 bases from V and 8 bases from J; junction bases left unmatched: 15. DNA of the CDR3: TGTGCCAGCAGTCAAATGGGGCTAGCGGGGGGGCGAGGTACGCAGTATTTT. Translation gives CASSQMGLAGGRGTQYF.

The V and J genes are TRBV6-5 and TRBJ1-5, with D possibly matching TRBD1 (5 bases). In germline, CDR1 is MNHEY, CDR2 SVGAGI. Between the trimmed V and J ends, which lost 5 bases and 5 bases, there was a span of 13 bases. The CDR3 sequence is 14 residues long. The CDR3 sequence: CASSPTARDQPQHF. DNA for the CDR3: TGTGCCAGCAGTCCGACAGCCCGCGATCAGCCCCAGCATTTT.

In its sample, this clone was seen once. This chain joins TRBV5-1 and TRBJ1-4; TRBD1 matches 12 bases. Germline V gene data show CDR1 as SGHRS and CDR2 as YFSETQ. This CDR3 contains 16 residues. V gave up 4 bases and J gave up 9 bases; unmatched junction bases: 10. CDR3 sequence reads: CASSTQPGQGAQKLFF. CDR3 nucleotide sequence: TGCGCCAGCAGCACCCAACCGGGACAGGGGGCTCAAAAACTGTTTTTT.

In its sample, this clone was seen once. The J gene is TRBJ2-1, the V gene TRBV9; 11 bases fit TRBD2. V was pared by 3 bases and J by 3 bases, with 5 bases of the junction left unmatched. CDR1 is SGDLS and CDR2 is YYNGEE in the germline V gene. The CDR3 has 16 residues. CDR3 nucleotide sequence: TGTGCCAGCAGCGGTGGGACTAGCGGAATCTACAATGAGCAGTTCTTC. Its translation: CASSGGTSGIYNEQFF.

This clone was seen a single time. This chain uses TRBV2 with TRBJ2-3; TRBD2 matches 11 bases. Unmatched junction bases numbered 9, after V lost 10 bases and J lost 0 bases. CDR1 is SNHLY and CDR2 is FYNNEI in the germline V gene. The CDR3 is made up of 16 amino acids. This chain's CDR3 is CATKTRTSGSTDTQYF. CDR3 sequence (DNA): TGTGCCACCAAAACAAGGACTAGCGGGAGCACAGATACGCAGTATTTT.

This clone was recorded once. The rearrangement joins TRBV27 to TRBJ1-2, with 7 bases aligning to TRBD1. Germline V gene sequence: CDR1 MNHEY, CDR2 SMNVEV (reference sequence). This CDR3 spans 12 amino acids. J gave up 5 bases and V 5 bases, and 2 bases lay outside the gene matches. CDR3 residues: CASSPTGYGYTF. Written as DNA, the CDR3 is TGTGCCAGCAGTCCGACAGGGTATGGCTACACCTTC.

Here the CDR3 reads CASSWDRVSGEQYF. DNA of the CDR3: TGTGCCAGCAGCTGGGACAGGGTGTCGGGCGAGCAGTACTTC. The V gene is TRBV6-5, the J gene TRBJ2-7; 9 positions match TRBD1. CDR3 length: 14 amino acids. CDR1 is MNHEY and CDR2 is SVGAGI in the germline V gene. Trimming at V came to 6 bases and at J to 6 bases, leaving 9 bases not matched to a gene.